This T cell receptor (beta chain) was documented in a study of shared clonotypes between healthy human individuals. Study overall: A few men and two women, aged 18 to 49, were donors. The study's findings and limits: Sampling used blood alone; tissue repertoires probably differ.

Points on this clone: Its antigen is not identified.

Only Caucasian adults living in Nashville, Tennessee made up the donor group. Sequencing used immunoSEQ multiplex PCR; TCRdb keeps in-frame clones, though not all of them. The sample includes over a million clones, around 98.5% seen only once; the top ten take approximately 0.4%. This CDR3 region has 14 residues. Trimming shortened V by 4 bases and J by 10 bases, and 16 bases separated the two germline ends. CDR1 is SEHNR and CDR2 is FQNEAQ in the germline V gene (reference sequence). This TCR was recovered from a man between 25 and 39 years old in good health. This chain connects TRBV7-9 to TRBJ1-4; possibly TRBD1 for D (5 bases). The material sequenced was naive CD4+ T cells sorted from blood. Subset: CD45RA+ positively selected. The CDR3: CASSSETIRGKLFF. CDR3 DNA: TGTGCCAGCAGCTCCGAAACTATAAGGGGAAAACTGTTTTTT.